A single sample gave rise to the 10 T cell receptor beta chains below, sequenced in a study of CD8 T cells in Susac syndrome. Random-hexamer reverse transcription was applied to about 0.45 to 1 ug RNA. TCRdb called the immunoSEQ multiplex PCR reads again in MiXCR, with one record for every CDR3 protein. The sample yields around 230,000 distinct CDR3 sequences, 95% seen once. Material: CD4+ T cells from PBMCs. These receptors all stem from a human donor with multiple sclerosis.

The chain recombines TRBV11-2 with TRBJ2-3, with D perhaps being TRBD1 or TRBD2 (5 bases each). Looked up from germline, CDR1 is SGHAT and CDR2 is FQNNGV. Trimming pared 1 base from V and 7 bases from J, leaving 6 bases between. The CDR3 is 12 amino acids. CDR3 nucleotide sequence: TGTGCCAGCAGCTTAGGGGGGAATACGCAGTATTTT. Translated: CASSLGGNTQYF. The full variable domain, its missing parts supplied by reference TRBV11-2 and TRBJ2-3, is EAGVAQSPRYKIIEKRQSVAFWCNPISGHATLYWYQQILGQGPKLLIQFQNNGVVDDSQLPKDRFSAERLKGVDSTLKIQPAKLEDSAVYLCASSLGGNTQYFGPGTRLTVL.

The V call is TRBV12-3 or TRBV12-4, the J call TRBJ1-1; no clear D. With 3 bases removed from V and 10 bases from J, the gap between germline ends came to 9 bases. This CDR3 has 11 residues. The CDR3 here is CASSLTGLAFF. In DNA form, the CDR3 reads TGTGCCAGCAGTTTGACGGGGTTAGCTTTCTTT.

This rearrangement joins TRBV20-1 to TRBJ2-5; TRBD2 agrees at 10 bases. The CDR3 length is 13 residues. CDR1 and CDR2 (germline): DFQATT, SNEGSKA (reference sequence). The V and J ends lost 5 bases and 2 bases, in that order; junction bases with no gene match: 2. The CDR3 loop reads CSARTSGQETQYF. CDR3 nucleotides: TGCAGTGCTCGGACTAGCGGACAAGAGACCCAGTACTTC.

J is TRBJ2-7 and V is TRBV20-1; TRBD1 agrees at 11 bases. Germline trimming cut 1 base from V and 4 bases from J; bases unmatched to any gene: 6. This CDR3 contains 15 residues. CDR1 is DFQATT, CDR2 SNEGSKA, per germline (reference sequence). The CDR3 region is CSARASDRGRYEQYF. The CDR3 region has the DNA TGCAGTGCTAGAGCCTCGGACAGGGGGCGGTACGAGCAGTACTTC.

The CDR3 reads CASSVDTPRTGELFF. DNA of the CDR3: TGTGCCAGCAGCGTAGATACTCCACGGACCGGGGAGCTGTTTTTT. The genes are TRBV9 and TRBJ2-2, with unresolved D. Germline CDR1 is SGDLS and CDR2 is YYNGEE. CDR3 length: 15 residues. The V end was cut by 0 bases, the J end by 5 bases, with 11 bases between.

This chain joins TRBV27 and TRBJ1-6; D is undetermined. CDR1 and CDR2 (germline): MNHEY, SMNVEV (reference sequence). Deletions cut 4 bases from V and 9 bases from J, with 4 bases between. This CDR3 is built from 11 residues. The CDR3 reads CASSSGSPLHF. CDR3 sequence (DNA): TGTGCCAGCAGTTCTGGTTCACCCCTCCACTTT.

CDR3: CASSYWPGQENEQFF. The CDR3 DNA sequence: TGTGCCAGCAGTTATTGGCCGGGACAGGAGAATGAGCAGTTCTTC. V usage is TRBV5-6 and J usage is TRBJ2-1; TRBD1 matches at 8 bases. V lost 5 bases and J lost 7; bases outside the gene matches: 11. Germline-derived CDR1 and CDR2 are SGHDT and YYEEEE. The CDR3 loop spans 15 amino acids.

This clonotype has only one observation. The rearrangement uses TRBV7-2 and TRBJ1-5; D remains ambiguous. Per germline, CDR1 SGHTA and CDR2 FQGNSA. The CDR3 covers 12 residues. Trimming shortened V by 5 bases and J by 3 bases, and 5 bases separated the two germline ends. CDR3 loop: CASSKNNQPQHF. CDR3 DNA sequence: TGTGCCAGCAGCAAGAACAATCAGCCCCAGCATTTT.

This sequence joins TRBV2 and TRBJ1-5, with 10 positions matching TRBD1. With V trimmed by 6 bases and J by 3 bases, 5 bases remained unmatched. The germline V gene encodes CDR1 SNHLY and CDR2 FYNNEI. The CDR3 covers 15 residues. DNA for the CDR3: TGTGCCAGCAGGGTCGGACAGGGGGACAATCAGCCCCAGCATTTT. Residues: CASRVGQGDNQPQHF.

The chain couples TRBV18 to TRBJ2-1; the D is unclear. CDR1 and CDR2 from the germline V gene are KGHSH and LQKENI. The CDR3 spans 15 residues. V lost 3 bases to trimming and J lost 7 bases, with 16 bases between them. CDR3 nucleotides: TGTGCCAGCTCACCGACCGAAAAAGTGGGTAATGAGCAGTTCTTC. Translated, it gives CASSPTEKVGNEQFF.